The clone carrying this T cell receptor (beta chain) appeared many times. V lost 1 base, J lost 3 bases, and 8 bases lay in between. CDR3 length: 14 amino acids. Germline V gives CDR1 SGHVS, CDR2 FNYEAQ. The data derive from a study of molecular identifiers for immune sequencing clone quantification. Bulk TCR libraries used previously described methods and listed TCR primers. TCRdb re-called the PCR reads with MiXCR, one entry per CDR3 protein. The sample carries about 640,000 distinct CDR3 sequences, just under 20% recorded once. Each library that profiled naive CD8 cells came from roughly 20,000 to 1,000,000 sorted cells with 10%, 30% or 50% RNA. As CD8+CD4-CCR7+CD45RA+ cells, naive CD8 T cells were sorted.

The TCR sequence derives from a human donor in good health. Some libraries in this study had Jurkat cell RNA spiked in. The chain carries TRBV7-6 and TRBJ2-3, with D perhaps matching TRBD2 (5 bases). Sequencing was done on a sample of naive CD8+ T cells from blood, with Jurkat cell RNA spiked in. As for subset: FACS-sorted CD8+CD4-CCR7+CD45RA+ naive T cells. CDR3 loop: CASSLDRGTDTQYF. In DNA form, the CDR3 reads TGTGCCAGCAGCTTAGATCGGGGAACAGATACGCAGTATTTT.